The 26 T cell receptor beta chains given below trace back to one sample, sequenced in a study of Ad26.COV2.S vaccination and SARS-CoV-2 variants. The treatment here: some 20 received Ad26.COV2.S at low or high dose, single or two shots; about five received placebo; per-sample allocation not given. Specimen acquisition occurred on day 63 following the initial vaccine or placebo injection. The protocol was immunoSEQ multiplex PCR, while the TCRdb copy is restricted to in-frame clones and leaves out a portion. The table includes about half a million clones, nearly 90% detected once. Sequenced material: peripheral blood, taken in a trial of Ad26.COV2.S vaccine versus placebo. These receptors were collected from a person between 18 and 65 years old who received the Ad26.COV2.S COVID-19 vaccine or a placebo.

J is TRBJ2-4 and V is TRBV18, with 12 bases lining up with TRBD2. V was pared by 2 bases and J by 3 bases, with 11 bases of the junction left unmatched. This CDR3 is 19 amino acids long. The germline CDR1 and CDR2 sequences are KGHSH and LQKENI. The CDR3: CASSPRSTSGRLGKNIQYF. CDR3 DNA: TGTGCCAGCTCACCAAGGTCGACTAGCGGGAGACTGGGCAAAAACATTCAGTACTTC.

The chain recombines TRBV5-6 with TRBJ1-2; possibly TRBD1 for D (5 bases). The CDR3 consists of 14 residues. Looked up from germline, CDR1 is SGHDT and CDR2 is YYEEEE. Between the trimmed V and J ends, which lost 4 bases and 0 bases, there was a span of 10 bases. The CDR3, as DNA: TGTGCCAGCAGCATGGAGGGACCTAACTATGGCTACACCTTC. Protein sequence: CASSMEGPNYGYTF.

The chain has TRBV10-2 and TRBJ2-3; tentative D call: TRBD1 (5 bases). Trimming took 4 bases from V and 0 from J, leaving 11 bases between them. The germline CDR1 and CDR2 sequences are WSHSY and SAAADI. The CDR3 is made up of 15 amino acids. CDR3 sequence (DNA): TGCGCCAGCAGTGGCAGGGATCCTAGCACAGATACGCAGTATTTT. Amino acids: CASSGRDPSTDTQYF.

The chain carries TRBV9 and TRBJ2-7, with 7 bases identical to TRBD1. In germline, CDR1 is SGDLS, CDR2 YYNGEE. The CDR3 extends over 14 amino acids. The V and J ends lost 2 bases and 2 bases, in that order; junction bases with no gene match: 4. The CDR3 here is CASSVGQTTYEQYF. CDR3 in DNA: TGTGCCAGCAGCGTGGGACAGACAACCTACGAGCAGTACTTC.

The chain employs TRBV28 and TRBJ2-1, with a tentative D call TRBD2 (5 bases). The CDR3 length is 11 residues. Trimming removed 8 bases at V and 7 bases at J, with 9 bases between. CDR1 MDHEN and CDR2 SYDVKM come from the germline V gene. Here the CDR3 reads CASGSWNEQFF. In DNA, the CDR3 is TGTGCCAGCGGGAGTTGGAATGAGCAGTTCTTC. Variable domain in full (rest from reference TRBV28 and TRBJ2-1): DVKVTQSSRYLVKRTGEKVFLECVQDMDHENMFWYRQDPGLGLRLIYFSYDVKMKEKGDIPEGYSVSREKKERFSLILESASTNQTSMYLCASGSWNEQFFGPGTRLTVL.

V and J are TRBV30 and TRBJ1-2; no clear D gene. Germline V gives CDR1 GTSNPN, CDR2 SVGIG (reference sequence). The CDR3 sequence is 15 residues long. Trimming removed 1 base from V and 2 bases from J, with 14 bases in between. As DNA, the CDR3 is TGTGCCTGGAGTGAAGCACAGCTCAGCAACTATGGCTACACCTTC. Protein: CAWSEAQLSNYGYTF.

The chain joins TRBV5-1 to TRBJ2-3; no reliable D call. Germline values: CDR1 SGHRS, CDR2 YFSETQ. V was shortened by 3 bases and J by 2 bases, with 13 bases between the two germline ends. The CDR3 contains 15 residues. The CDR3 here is CASSSIGTNTDTQYF. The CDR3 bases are TGCGCCAGCAGCTCGATCGGAACCAACACAGATACGCAGTATTTT.

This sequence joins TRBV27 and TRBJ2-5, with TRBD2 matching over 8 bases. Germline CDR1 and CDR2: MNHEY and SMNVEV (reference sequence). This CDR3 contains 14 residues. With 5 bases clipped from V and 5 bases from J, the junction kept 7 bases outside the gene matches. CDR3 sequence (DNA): TGTGCCAGCAGTCCGGCCTTAGCGGGGGAGACCCAGTACTTC. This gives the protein CASSPALAGETQYF.

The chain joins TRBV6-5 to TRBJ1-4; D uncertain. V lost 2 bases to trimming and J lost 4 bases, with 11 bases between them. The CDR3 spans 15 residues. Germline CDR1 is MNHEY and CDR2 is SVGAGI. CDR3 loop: CASSYARQDNEKLFF. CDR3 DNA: TGTGCCAGCAGTTACGCCCGGCAGGATAATGAAAAACTGTTTTTT.

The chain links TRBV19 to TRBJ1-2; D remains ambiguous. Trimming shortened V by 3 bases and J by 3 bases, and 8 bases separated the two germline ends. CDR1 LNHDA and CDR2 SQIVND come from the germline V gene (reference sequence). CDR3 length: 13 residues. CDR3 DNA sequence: TGTGCCAGTAGTATCTCGGCGTACTATGGCTACACCTTC. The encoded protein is CASSISAYYGYTF.

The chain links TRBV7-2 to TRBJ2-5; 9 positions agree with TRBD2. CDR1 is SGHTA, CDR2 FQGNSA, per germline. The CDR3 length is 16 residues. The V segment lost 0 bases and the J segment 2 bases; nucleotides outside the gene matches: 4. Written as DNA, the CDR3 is TGTGCCAGCAGCTTAGCGGGAGGACTAGCGCAAGAGACCCAGTACTTC. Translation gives CASSLAGGLAQETQYF.

The CDR3 DNA sequence: TGTGCCGGGACCGCCCCACCACCATTTGGGAACTATGGCTACACCTTC. Translating gives CAGTAPPPFGNYGYTF. The V and J genes are TRBV7-9 and TRBJ1-2; TRBD1 might be the D (5 bases). CDR3 size: 16 residues. Trimming pared 11 bases from V and 2 bases from J, leaving 24 bases between. Germline CDR1 and CDR2: SEHNR and FQNEAQ (reference sequence).

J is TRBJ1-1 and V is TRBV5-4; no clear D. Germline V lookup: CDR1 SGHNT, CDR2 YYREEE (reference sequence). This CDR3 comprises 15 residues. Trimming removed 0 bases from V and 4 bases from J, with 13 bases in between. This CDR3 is CASSLGAIMGTEAFF. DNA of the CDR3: TGTGCCAGCAGCTTGGGGGCGATTATGGGCACTGAAGCTTTCTTT. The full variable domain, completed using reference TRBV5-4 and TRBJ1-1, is ETGVTQSPTHLIKTRGQQVTLRCSSQSGHNTVSWYQQALGQGPQFIFQYYREEENGRGNFPPRFSGLQFPNYSSELNVNALELDDSALYLCASSLGAIMGTEAFFGQGTRLTVV.

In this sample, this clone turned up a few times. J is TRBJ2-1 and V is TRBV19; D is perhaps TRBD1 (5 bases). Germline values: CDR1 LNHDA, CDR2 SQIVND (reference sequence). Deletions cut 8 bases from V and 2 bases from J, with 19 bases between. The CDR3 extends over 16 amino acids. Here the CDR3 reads CASGNDSLATYNEQFF. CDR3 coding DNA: TGTGCCAGTGGAAATGACAGCTTGGCCACCTACAATGAGCAGTTCTTC.

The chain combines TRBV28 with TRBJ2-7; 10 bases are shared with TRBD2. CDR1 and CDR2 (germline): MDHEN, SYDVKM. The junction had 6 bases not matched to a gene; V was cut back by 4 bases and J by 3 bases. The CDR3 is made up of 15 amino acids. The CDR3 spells CASSSTLAGHYEQYF. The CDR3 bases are TGTGCCAGCAGTTCAACACTAGCGGGACACTACGAGCAGTACTTC.

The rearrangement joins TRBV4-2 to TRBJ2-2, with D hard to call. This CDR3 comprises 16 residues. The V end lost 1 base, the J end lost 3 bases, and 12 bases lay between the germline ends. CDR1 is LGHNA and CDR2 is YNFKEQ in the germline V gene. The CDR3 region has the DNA TGTGCCAGCAGCCAAGCTTTTCTGCAATACACCGGGGAGCTGTTTTTT. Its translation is CASSQAFLQYTGELFF.

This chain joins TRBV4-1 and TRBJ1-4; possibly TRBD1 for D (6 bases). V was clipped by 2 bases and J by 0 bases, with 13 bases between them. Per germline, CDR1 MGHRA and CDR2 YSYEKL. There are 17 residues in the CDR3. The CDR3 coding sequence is TGCGCCAGCAGCCAATTAGACAGGCATCCAACTAATGAAAAACTGTTTTTT. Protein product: CASSQLDRHPTNEKLFF.

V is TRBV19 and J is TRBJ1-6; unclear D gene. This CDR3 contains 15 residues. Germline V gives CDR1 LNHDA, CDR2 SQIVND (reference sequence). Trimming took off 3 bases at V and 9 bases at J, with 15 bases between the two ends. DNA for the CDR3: TGTGCCAGTAGTATTCTCTTGGCTGGTAGTTCACCCCTCCACTTT. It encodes CASSILLAGSSPLHF.

The CDR3 DNA follows: TGTGCCAGCAGTTTGCTCCCCTCTGGGGCTAATTCACCCCTCCACTTT. The encoded protein is CASSLLPSGANSPLHF. V and J are TRBV27 and TRBJ1-6; perhaps TRBD1 as D (5 bases). Deletions cut 3 bases from V and 6 bases from J, with 15 bases between. Looked up from germline, CDR1 is MNHEY and CDR2 is SMNVEV (reference sequence). This CDR3 comprises 16 residues.

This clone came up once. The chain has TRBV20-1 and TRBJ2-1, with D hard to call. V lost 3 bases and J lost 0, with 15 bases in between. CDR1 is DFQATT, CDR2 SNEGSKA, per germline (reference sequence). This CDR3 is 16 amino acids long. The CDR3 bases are TGCAGTGCTAGTATTCGTGGTAAGAGCTCCTACAATGAGCAGTTCTTC. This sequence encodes CSASIRGKSSYNEQFF.

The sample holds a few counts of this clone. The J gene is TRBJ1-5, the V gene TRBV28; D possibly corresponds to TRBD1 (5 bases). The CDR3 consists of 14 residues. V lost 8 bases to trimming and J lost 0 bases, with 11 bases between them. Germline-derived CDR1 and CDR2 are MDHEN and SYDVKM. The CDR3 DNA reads TGTGCCAGCTACACCCAGGGTAGCAATCAGCCCCAGCATTTT. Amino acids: CASYTQGSNQPQHF.

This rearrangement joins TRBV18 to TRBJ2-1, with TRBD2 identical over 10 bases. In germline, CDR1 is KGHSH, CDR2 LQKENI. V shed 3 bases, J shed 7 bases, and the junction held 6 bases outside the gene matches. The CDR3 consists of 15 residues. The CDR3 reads CASSPPGLARNEQFF. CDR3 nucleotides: TGTGCCAGCTCACCGCCGGGACTAGCGAGGAATGAGCAGTTCTTC. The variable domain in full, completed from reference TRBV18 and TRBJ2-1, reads NAGVMQNPRHLVRRRGQEARLRCSPMKGHSHVYWYRQLPEEGLKFMVYLQKENIIDESGMPKERFSAEFPKEGPSILRIQQVVRGDSAAYFCASSPPGLARNEQFFGPGTRLTVL.

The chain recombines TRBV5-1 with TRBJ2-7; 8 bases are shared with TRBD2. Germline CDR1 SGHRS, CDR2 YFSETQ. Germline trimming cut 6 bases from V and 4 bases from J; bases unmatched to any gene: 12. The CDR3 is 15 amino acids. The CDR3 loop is CASKPNGGGSYEQYF. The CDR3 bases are TGCGCCAGCAAACCGAACGGCGGGGGGTCGTACGAGCAGTACTTC.

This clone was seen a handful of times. The CDR3 spells CAWSAGDSPLHF. CDR3 DNA: TGTGCCTGGAGTGCCGGGGATTCACCCCTCCACTTT. The V call is TRBV30, the J call TRBJ1-6; unclear D gene. This CDR3 has 12 amino acids. Trimming took 1 base from V and 8 from J, leaving 6 bases between them. Germline-derived CDR1 and CDR2 are GTSNPN and SVGIG (reference sequence).

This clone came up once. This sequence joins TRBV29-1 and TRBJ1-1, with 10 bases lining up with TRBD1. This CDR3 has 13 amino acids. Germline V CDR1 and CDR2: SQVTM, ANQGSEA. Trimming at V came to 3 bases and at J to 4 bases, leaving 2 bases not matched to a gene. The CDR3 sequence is CSVDGQGGTEAFF. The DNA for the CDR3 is TGCAGCGTTGATGGACAGGGGGGCACTGAAGCTTTCTTT.

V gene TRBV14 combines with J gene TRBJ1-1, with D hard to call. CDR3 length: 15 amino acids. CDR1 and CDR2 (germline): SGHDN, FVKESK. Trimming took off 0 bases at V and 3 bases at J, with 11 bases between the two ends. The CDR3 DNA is TGTGCCAGCAGCCAAGATGGCAGGTGGCACACTGAAGCTTTCTTT. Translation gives CASSQDGRWHTEAFF.